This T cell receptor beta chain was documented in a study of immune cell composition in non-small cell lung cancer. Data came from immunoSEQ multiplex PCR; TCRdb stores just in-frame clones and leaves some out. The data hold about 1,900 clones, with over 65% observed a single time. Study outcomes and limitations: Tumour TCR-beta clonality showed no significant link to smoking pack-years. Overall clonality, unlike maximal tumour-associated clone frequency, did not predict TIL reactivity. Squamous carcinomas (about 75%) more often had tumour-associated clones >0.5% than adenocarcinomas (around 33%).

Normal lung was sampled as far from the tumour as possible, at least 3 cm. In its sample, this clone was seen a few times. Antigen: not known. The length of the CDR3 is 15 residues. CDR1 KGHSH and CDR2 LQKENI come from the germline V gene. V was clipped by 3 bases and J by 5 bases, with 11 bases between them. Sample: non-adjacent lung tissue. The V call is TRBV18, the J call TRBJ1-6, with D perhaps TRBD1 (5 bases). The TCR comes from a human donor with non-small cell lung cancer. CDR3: CASSPAGRNNSPLHF. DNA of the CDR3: TGTGCCAGCTCACCGGCAGGGCGGAATAATTCACCCCTCCACTTT.